Each of the 17 T cell receptor beta chains below was sequenced from the same sample in a study of T cell repertoires in cytomegalovirus infection. One entry per CDR3 protein results from TCRdb running MiXCR on the reads. This sample has 350,000 to 450,000 distinct CDR3 sequences, with roughly 20% found just once. Sequences were obtained from PBMCs. The origin of the receptors is a human donor in good health (CMV status not recorded). Some clones in this sample may be carry-over from other donors' samples.

This clonotype was seen a handful of times. This sequence joins TRBV5-6 and TRBJ2-7; D is ambiguous. CDR1 and CDR2 (germline): SGHDT, YYEEEE. V was cut by 2 bases and J by 5 bases, with 11 bases left in between. This CDR3 contains 13 residues. CDR3 nucleotide sequence: TGTGCCAGCAGCTTCCCCCCCACCGACGAGCAGTACTTC. Protein: CASSFPPTDEQYF.

The table lists this clonotype with many counts. The chain couples TRBV7-2 to TRBJ2-3, with D maybe TRBD2 (6 bases). There are 14 residues in the CDR3. Germline CDR1 is SGHTA and CDR2 is FQGNSA. Trimming removed 4 bases at V and 4 bases at J, with 12 bases between. CDR3 amino acids: CASSSSGTADTQYF. The CDR3 region has the DNA TGTGCCAGCAGCTCCTCCGGGACTGCAGATACGCAGTATTTT.

This clonotype appeared many times. V is TRBV7-6 and J is TRBJ2-3; D call uncertain. Germline V gene data show CDR1 as SGHVS and CDR2 as FNYEAQ. Trimming removed 3 bases at V and 4 bases at J, with 11 bases between. The CDR3 extends over 14 amino acids. The CDR3 reads CASSFKARPDTQYF. The DNA for the CDR3 is TGTGCCAGCAGCTTTAAGGCTCGCCCAGATACGCAGTATTTT.

This clonotype was recorded at least ten times. The CDR3 region is CASSLNPGQNYGYTF. As DNA, the CDR3 is TGTGCCAGCAGTTTGAACCCGGGACAGAACTATGGCTACACCTTC. The chain uses TRBV7-2 and TRBJ1-2, with 7 nucleotides matching TRBD1. In germline, CDR1 is SGHTA, CDR2 FQGNSA. With 6 bases clipped from V and 2 bases from J, the junction kept 9 bases outside the gene matches. This CDR3 has 15 residues.

The chain uses TRBV11-2 and TRBJ2-1; D is possibly TRBD1 or TRBD2 (5 bases each). V lost 0 bases, J lost 7 bases, and 16 bases lay in between. The CDR3 consists of 16 residues. The germline V gene has CDR1 SGHAT and CDR2 FQNNGV. In DNA form, the CDR3 reads TGTGCCAGCAGCTTAGATCTTGGGACCTGGGGGAATGAGCAGTTCTTC. Protein: CASSLDLGTWGNEQFF.

In its sample, this clonotype was seen many times. The rearrangement joins TRBV7-8 to TRBJ2-7, with 11 bases identical to TRBD2. This CDR3 region has 16 residues. Unmatched junction bases numbered 9, after V lost 5 bases and J lost 3 bases. Looked up from germline, CDR1 is SGHVS and CDR2 is FQNEAQ. The CDR3, as DNA: TGTGCCAGCAGCCGCGAGCCGGGACTAGCGGTCTACGAGCAGTACTTC. Its translation: CASSREPGLAVYEQYF.

The sample holds many counts of this clonotype. The chain combines TRBV7-2 with TRBJ2-7; 8 bases agree with TRBD1. The J segment lost 3 bases and the V segment lost 3 bases, leaving 1 base of the junction unmatched. Germline loops: CDR1 SGHTA, CDR2 FQGNSA. The CDR3 has 13 amino acids. The CDR3 is CASSFDRGYEQYF. CDR3 DNA: TGTGCCAGCAGCTTCGACAGGGGCTACGAGCAGTACTTC. The complete variable domain, with remaining parts taken from reference TRBV7-2 and TRBJ2-7, reads GAGVSQSPSNKVTEKGKDVELRCDPISGHTALYWYRQSLGQGLEFLIYFQGNSAPDKSGLPSDRFSAERTGGSVSTLTIQRTQQEDSAVYLCASSFDRGYEQYFGPGTRLTVT.

In its sample, this clonotype was seen many times. J is TRBJ1-6 and V is TRBV6-6; D not resolved. The germline gives CDR1 MNHNY, CDR2 SVGAGI (reference sequence). Trimming removed 7 bases at V and 7 bases at J, with 8 bases between. This CDR3 comprises 12 residues. The CDR3 reads CASTNLNSPLHF. The DNA for the CDR3 is TGTGCCAGCACCAACCTCAATTCACCCCTCCACTTT.

This clonotype has a handful of counts. Possible read error: a much larger clone is one base away. The chain is built from TRBV12-3 or TRBV12-4 and TRBJ2-3; D uncertain. This CDR3 is 13 amino acids long. V lost 6 bases to trimming and J lost 0 bases, with 7 bases between them. The CDR3 sequence: CASSKTSTDTQYF. DNA of the CDR3: TGTGCCAGCAGCAAGACTAGCACAGATACGCAGTATTTT.

J is TRBJ1-1 and V is TRBV10-3; D is uncertain. Germline-derived CDR1 and CDR2 are ENHRY and SYGVKD. This CDR3 comprises 16 residues. Trimming took 6 bases from V and 4 from J, leaving 21 bases between them. Here the CDR3 reads CAISGPSGVGGTEAFF. Written as DNA, the CDR3 is TGTGCCATCAGCGGCCCAAGCGGGGTCGGCGGCACTGAAGCTTTCTTT.

This sequence joins TRBV6-5 and TRBJ2-1, with D hard to call. Trimming took off 6 bases at V and 9 bases at J, with 12 bases between the two ends. The CDR3 runs to 12 residues. Per germline, CDR1 MNHEY and CDR2 SVGAGI. This chain's CDR3 is CASSPKMGEQFF. Here the CDR3 DNA reads TGTGCCAGCAGCCCGAAAATGGGTGAGCAGTTCTTC.

This clonotype has ten or more counts. The chain recombines TRBV19 with TRBJ2-7; D could derive from TRBD1 or TRBD2 (5 bases each). With 8 bases removed from V and 4 bases from J, the gap between germline ends came to 9 bases. Germline CDR1 and CDR2: LNHDA and SQIVND (reference sequence). The CDR3 is 11 amino acids. DNA for the CDR3: TGTGCCAGTGGGGACGGATACGAGCAGTACTTC. Its translation is CASGDGYEQYF.

The V call is TRBV7-2, the J call TRBJ2-7; 10 bases agree with TRBD1. This CDR3 is built from 14 residues. With 8 bases clipped from V and 5 bases from J, the junction kept 9 bases outside the gene matches. Germline V lookup: CDR1 SGHTA, CDR2 FQGNSA. The CDR3 reads CASLPGQGFHEQYF. Here the CDR3 DNA reads TGTGCCAGCTTACCGGGACAGGGGTTCCACGAGCAGTACTTC.

This clonotype was detected many times. The rearrangement uses TRBV12-3 or TRBV12-4 and TRBJ1-5, with D hard to call. The CDR3 is made up of 13 amino acids. V was trimmed by 3 bases and J by 5 bases, leaving 8 bases between them. The DNA for the CDR3 is TGTGCCAGCAGTTTCGCAGCGGATCAGCCCCAGCATTTT. It specifies CASSFAADQPQHF.

This clonotype was detected ten times or more. The rearrangement links TRBV7-2 to TRBJ2-7; possibly TRBD1 for D (5 bases). CDR3 length: 14 residues. Germline V lookup: CDR1 SGHTA, CDR2 FQGNSA. Trimming shortened V by 1 base and J by 3 bases, and 10 bases separated the two germline ends. In DNA form, the CDR3 reads TGTGCCAGCAGCTTAGAGGGGATCATCTACGAGCAGTACTTC. Amino acid sequence: CASSLEGIIYEQYF.

This clonotype came up a few times. The gene calls are TRBV6-2 or TRBV6-3 and TRBJ2-1; 12 bases line up with TRBD2. Per the germline V gene, CDR1 is MNHEY and CDR2 is SVGEGT. This CDR3 is built from 13 residues. Unmatched junction bases numbered 8, after V lost 10 bases and J lost 10 bases. The CDR3 bases are TGTGCCACCCGACTAGCGGGAGCTTACGAGCAGTTCTTC. As protein: CATRLAGAYEQFF.

This chain connects TRBV2 to TRBJ1-1; no firm D call. V lost 2 bases to trimming and J lost 3 bases, with 13 bases between them. CDR3 length equals 15 residues. The germline gives CDR1 SNHLY, CDR2 FYNNEI. This CDR3 is CASSELSSRDTEAFF. CDR3 sequence (DNA): TGTGCCAGCAGTGAATTGAGCTCGAGGGACACTGAAGCTTTCTTT.